The sequence of this TCR beta chain was determined in a study of regulatory T cells in long-lasting Graves disease. Study at large: Under 3 months of antithyroid drugs had been taken by newly diagnosed Graves' patients.

HTBI primers from iRepertoire and Arm-PCR of CDR3 regions yielded the TCR beta libraries. TCRdb redid the calling of the multiplex PCR reads with MiXCR, one entry per CDR3 protein. The data contain fewer than 450,000 distinct CDR3 sequences, over 14% of them singletons. This clonotype was picked up a small number of times. The V end was cut by 0 bases, the J end by 3 bases, with 12 bases between. The CDR3 runs to 14 residues. Germline values: CDR1 GTSNPN, CDR2 SVGIG (reference sequence). Time point given: newly diagnosed GD, antithyroid drugs for less than 3 months. Extracted PBMC RNA gave rise to the TCR library. The sample was also linked to a second study, of T cells in Graves' hyperthyroidism and ophthalmopathy.

This chain uses TRBV30 with TRBJ2-7; TRBD2 might be the D (6 bases). The sequenced sample was peripheral blood mononuclear cells (PBMCs), obtained at new diagnosis, from a patient treated with antithyroid drugs. The clonotype comes from a woman in her thirties or forties with Graves disease. Written as DNA, the CDR3 is TGTGCCTGGAGTGTGGGGACTCCACTCTACGAGCAGTACTTC. Translating gives CAWSVGTPLYEQYF.